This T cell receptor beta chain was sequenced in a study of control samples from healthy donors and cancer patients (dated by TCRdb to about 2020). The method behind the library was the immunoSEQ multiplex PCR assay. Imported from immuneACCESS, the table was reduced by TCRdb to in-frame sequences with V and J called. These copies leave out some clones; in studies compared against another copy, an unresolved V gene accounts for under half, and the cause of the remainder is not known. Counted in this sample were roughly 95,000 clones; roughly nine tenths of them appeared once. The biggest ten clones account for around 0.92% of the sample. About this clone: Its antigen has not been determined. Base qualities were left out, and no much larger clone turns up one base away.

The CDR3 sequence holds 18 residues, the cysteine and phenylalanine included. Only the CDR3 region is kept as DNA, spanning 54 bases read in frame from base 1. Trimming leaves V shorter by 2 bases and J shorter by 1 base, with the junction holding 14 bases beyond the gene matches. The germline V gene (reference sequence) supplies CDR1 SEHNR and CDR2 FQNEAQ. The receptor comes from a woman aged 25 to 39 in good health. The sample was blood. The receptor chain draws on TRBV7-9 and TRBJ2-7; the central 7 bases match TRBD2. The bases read TGTGCCAGCAGCTTACCCCCAGAGAAGCGGGAAGGTTCCTACGAGCAGTACTTC. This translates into CASSLPPEKREGSYEQYF.